This passage covers 18 T cell receptor beta chains from one sample sequenced in a study of T-cell memory formation after mild COVID-19 (dated by TCRdb to about 2021). The library was built by means of 5' RACE. The sample was run on an Illumina NovaSeq 6000. In-frame beta chains were kept once TCRdb had trimmed the public reads at Q25 with fastp and called clones with MiXCR. Every distinct CDR3 protein forms one entry, paired with its most common genes and DNA. Within this sample are just under 550,000 distinct CDR3 sequences, with around 21% of them counted one time only. 9.5% to 15% of the sample belongs to the ten largest clones. Source material: PBMCs or a T cell subset sorted from them (not recorded which). These receptors were obtained from an adult woman who had mild COVID-19 (a few samples of this study predate the infection). The sample titles of this study are shuffled in the database, so cell type and time point are left out; the donor was told from shared clones.

This clonotype was counted only a few times. The gene calls are TRBV19 and TRBJ2-5; 7 bases line up with TRBD1. V lost 8 bases to trimming and J lost 4 bases; unmatched junction nucleotides: 10. This CDR3 has 14 amino acids. Germline V lookup: CDR1 LNHDA, CDR2 SQIVND (reference sequence). Here the CDR3 reads CASARTGRIETQYF. The CDR3 nucleotides read TGTGCCAGTGCCAGGACAGGAAGAATAGAGACCCAGTACTTC.

A few counts support this clonotype. The gene calls are TRBV7-8 and TRBJ2-7; 7 bases fit TRBD2. V was pared by 4 bases and J by 1 base, with 7 bases of the junction left unmatched. CDR3 size: 15 residues. Germline V CDR1 and CDR2: SGHVS, FQNEAQ. The CDR3 loop is CASSYLSGASYEQYF. CDR3 in DNA: TGTGCCAGCAGCTACCTCAGCGGGGCTTCCTACGAGCAGTACTTC.

CDR3 residues: CATSETTGAEQYF. The DNA for the CDR3 is TGTGCCACCAGTGAGACGACAGGGGCCGAGCAGTACTTC. V and J are TRBV24-1 and TRBJ2-7, with 8 bases lining up with TRBD1. The CDR3 sequence is 13 residues long. Germline V gene sequence: CDR1 KGHDR, CDR2 SFDVKD. V lost 4 bases, J lost 6 bases, and 4 bases stayed unmatched.

This clonotype was observed many times. The gene calls are TRBV20-1 and TRBJ1-2; D not certain. Trimming cost V 5 bases and J 0 bases, with 13 bases left between them. The CDR3 covers 14 residues. Per germline, CDR1 DFQATT and CDR2 SNEGSKA (reference sequence). The CDR3 here is CSAARTYANYGYTF. The CDR3 DNA follows: TGCAGTGCTGCCCGGACCTACGCTAACTATGGCTACACCTTC.

This clonotype was seen a handful of times. The genes are TRBV7-2 and TRBJ2-7; possibly TRBD1 for D (5 bases). The germline V and J ends were trimmed by 2 bases and 6 bases, with 17 bases remaining between them. This CDR3 is 15 amino acids long. The V gene's germline CDR1 is SGHTA and CDR2 FQGNSA. CDR3 sequence (DNA): TGTGCCAGCAGCTTACTTCCCGCCCTGGGGCGCGAGCAGTACTTC. This sequence encodes CASSLLPALGREQYF.

Only a few counts were recorded for this clonotype. This chain links TRBV30 with TRBJ1-2, with D possibly matching TRBD1 (5 bases). Trimming left V 4 bases short and J 8 bases short, with 17 bases between. Germline assignment: CDR1 GTSNPN and CDR2 SVGIG (reference sequence). The CDR3 has 13 residues. The CDR3 spells CAWTPPREGGYTF. DNA for the CDR3: TGTGCCTGGACCCCCCCCAGGGAGGGCGGCTACACCTTC.

There are many counts of this clonotype. The chain employs TRBV5-1 and TRBJ2-1; the match to TRBD2 covers 10 bases. Germline V lookup: CDR1 SGHRS, CDR2 YFSETQ. The CDR3 runs 16 residues. J was trimmed by 9 bases and V by 4 bases; bases with no gene match: 13. The CDR3 region has the DNA TGCGCCAGCAGCCGAATAGCGGGAGGCCCCAAATCTGAGCAGTTCTTC. Translated: CASSRIAGGPKSEQFF.

This clonotype was seen ten or more times. CDR3 loop: CASSPDGNTEAFF. CDR3 DNA: TGTGCCAGCAGCCCAGACGGAAACACTGAAGCTTTCTTT. The rearrangement uses TRBV11-2 and TRBJ1-1; no firm D call. CDR3 length: 13 amino acids. Germline values: CDR1 SGHAT, CDR2 FQNNGV. The ends were cut back, 5 bases at V and 2 bases at J, with 9 bases in the middle.

The chain is built from TRBV5-6 and TRBJ1-1; 9 bases align to TRBD1. This CDR3 contains 15 residues. V dropped 3 bases and J dropped 0; count of bases not matched to a gene: 3. The V gene's germline CDR1 is SGHDT and CDR2 YYEEEE. The CDR3 nucleotides read TGTGCCAGCAGCTACGACAGGGGGATGAACACTGAAGCTTTCTTT. Its translation is CASSYDRGMNTEAFF.

The rearrangement joins TRBV6-1 to TRBJ2-1, with 7 bases identical to TRBD1. CDR1 is MNHNS, CDR2 SASEGT, per germline. Unmatched junction bases numbered 10, after V lost 5 bases and J lost 6 bases. The CDR3 is 15 residues long. DNA of the CDR3: TGTGCCAGCAGTAGACAGGGTAACGGCGGCAATGAGCAGTTCTTC. Translation: CASSRQGNGGNEQFF.

This rearrangement joins TRBV12-3 or TRBV12-4 to TRBJ1-2, with unresolved D. V shed 5 bases and J shed 2 bases, with 15 bases lying between them. The CDR3 covers 15 residues. CDR3 coding DNA: TGTGCCAGCAGTCCCCAATACCGGGCGAACTATGGCTACACCTTC. Translation: CASSPQYRANYGYTF.

The CDR3 spells CASSPGLAGAPRTDTQYF. The CDR3 coding sequence is TGTGCCAGCAGCCCCGGACTAGCGGGAGCTCCCCGCACAGATACGCAGTATTTT. This chain joins TRBV6-2 or TRBV6-3 and TRBJ2-3; 13 bases fit TRBD2. The CDR3 contains 18 residues. Trimming removed 6 bases from V and 1 base from J; junction bases left unmatched: 10. CDR1 and CDR2 (germline): MNHEY, SVGEGT.

This clonotype showed up just a few times. The genes are TRBV7-9 and TRBJ2-7; D not resolved. The V gene's germline CDR1 is SEHNR and CDR2 FQNEAQ (reference sequence). CDR3 length: 12 amino acids. The germline V and J ends were trimmed by 5 bases and 3 bases, with 8 bases remaining between them. CDR3 amino acids: CASSPTIYEQYF. Here the CDR3 DNA reads TGTGCCAGCAGCCCCACCATCTACGAGCAGTACTTC.

Only a few counts were recorded for this clonotype. The V and J genes are TRBV7-6 and TRBJ2-1; TRBD1 or TRBD2 may be the D gene (5 bases each). The CDR3 extends over 14 amino acids. CDR1 and CDR2 (germline): SGHVS, FNYEAQ. V lost 4 bases and J lost 7, with 14 bases in between. The DNA for the CDR3 is TGTGCCAGCAGCTACTTGGGACCGATTAATGAGCAGTTCTTC. Its translation: CASSYLGPINEQFF.

This clonotype was picked up a small number of times. V and J are TRBV25-1 and TRBJ2-1, with 15 bases lining up with TRBD2. V lost 4 bases to trimming and J lost 4 bases; unmatched junction nucleotides: 11. The length of the CDR3 is 19 residues. From germline, CDR1 is MGHDK and CDR2 SYGVNS. The CDR3 loop reads CASSVGTSGGPHPYNEQFF. DNA of the CDR3: TGTGCCAGCAGTGTGGGGACTAGCGGGGGGCCGCATCCATACAATGAGCAGTTCTTC. Full variable domain (missing parts from reference TRBV25-1 and TRBJ2-1): EADIYQTPRYLVIGTGKKITLECSQTMGHDKMYWYQQDPGMELHLIHYSYGVNSTEKGDLSSESTVSRIRTEHFPLTLESARPSHTSQYLCASSVGTSGGPHPYNEQFFGPGTRLTVL.

This clonotype came up many times. The rearrangement uses TRBV10-3 and TRBJ2-5; the D gene is possibly TRBD1 (5 bases). V lost 6 bases and J 2 bases, leaving 10 bases between the germline ends. Germline V lookup: CDR1 ENHRY, CDR2 SYGVKD. This CDR3 has 13 amino acids. The CDR3 sequence: CAIRPGMQETQYF. CDR3 sequence (DNA): TGTGCCATCAGGCCAGGGATGCAAGAGACCCAGTACTTC.

The chain has TRBV7-9 and TRBJ1-4; tentatively, D is TRBD1 (5 bases). V was trimmed by 5 bases and J by 5 bases, leaving 12 bases between them. Germline V gives CDR1 SEHNR, CDR2 FQNEAQ (reference sequence). CDR3 size: 14 residues. The CDR3 spells CASSPQGLNEKLFF. The CDR3 DNA reads as TGTGCCAGCAGCCCCCAGGGACTAAATGAAAAACTGTTTTTT.

This clonotype was seen a few times. This chain uses TRBV12-3 or TRBV12-4 with TRBJ2-2; TRBD2 matches 13 bases. V lost 4 bases to trimming and J lost 1 base; unmatched junction nucleotides: 6. The CDR3 is made up of 18 amino acids. The CDR3 nucleotides read TGTGCCAGCAGTTCCTTCCGGACTAGCGGGGGGAACACCGGGGAGCTGTTTTTT. Its translation is CASSSFRTSGGNTGELFF.